This T cell receptor (beta chain) was recovered during a study of blood T cell repertoires in COVID-19. About the study: Sites across the United States, Italy and Spain contributed samples from acute and convalescent COVID-19. PBMCs, B-cell-depleted T cells, or T cells provided the cDNA or gDNA that made up the material.

The CDR3 extends over 15 amino acids. V lost 4 bases, J lost 0 bases, and 13 bases lay in between. The germline V gene has CDR1 SGHNT and CDR2 YYREEE (reference sequence). Some clones are missing from TCRdb's copy, which holds only in-frame ones; the method was immunoSEQ multiplex PCR. Of about 160,000 clones listed, about 81% are singletons. This clone was seen only once. The sequenced material came from peripheral blood. The sequence came from an elderly woman with acute or convalescent COVID-19. The V and J genes are TRBV5-4 and TRBJ1-2, with TRBD1 as a possible D gene (6 bases). The CDR3 sequence is CASSQDRLSNYGYTF. In DNA, the CDR3 is TGTGCCAGCAGCCAGGACAGACTTTCTAACTATGGCTACACCTTC.